These T cell receptor beta chains were read from a single sample in a study of OX40 agonist ivuxolimab in advanced cancers. Generated by immunoSEQ multiplex PCR, the TCRdb table keeps only in-frame clones and is missing some. Here the sample spans about 83,000 clones, over 75% being singletons. The material was CD4+ or CD8+ T cells sorted from blood, obtained in a trial of the OX40 agonist ivuxolimab. The receptors shown here come from an adult with an advanced solid tumor such as melanoma, head and neck, liver or kidney cancer. The CDR3 runs from the conserved cysteine through the conserved F or W. Fields, in order: V gene, J gene, clone size, D gene, CDR3 DNA, CDR3 protein. The D gene is left open where the match is weak. Only some rows state a clone size, as once, few, many or a class for expanded clones.

TRBV2	TRBJ2-5	-	TRBD1	TGTGCCAGCAGTGCCAGGGGGCGTGTGGCCCAGTACTTC	CASSARGRVAQYF
TRBV7-6	TRBJ1-1	few	TRBD1	TGTGCCAGCAGCTTAGTACAGGGGGTTGGGACTGAAGCTTTCTTT	CASSLVQGVGTEAFF
TRBV4-1	TRBJ2-1	few	-	TGCGCCAGCAGCCAAGATAGATTATCTTCCGACAATGAGCAGTTCTTC	CASSQDRLSSDNEQFF
TRBV21-1	TRBJ1-2	-	-	TGTGCCAGCAGGTCTGGACAGGACTATGGCTACACCTTC	CASRSGQDYGYTF
TRBV9	TRBJ1-2	-	-	TGTGCCAGCAGCGTAGCTACAGGCTATGGCTACACCTTC	CASSVATGYGYTF
TRBV6-1	TRBJ2-7	-	TRBD1	TGTGCCAGCAAGGACAGGGCCTACGAGCAGTACTTC	CASKDRAYEQYF
TRBV2	TRBJ1-2	-	TRBD1	TGTGCCAGCAGTCTTACAGGGGGCGATGATGGCTACACCTTC	CASSLTGGDDGYTF
TRBV7-2	TRBJ2-7	few	-	TGTGCCAGCAGCTTTCAGCGGGAGCAGTACTTC	CASSFQREQYF
TRBV6-1	TRBJ2-5	-	-	TGTGCCAGCAGTGACAATGGGGAGACCCAGTACTTC	CASSDNGETQYF
TRBV19	TRBJ2-5	-	TRBD2	TGTGCCAGTAGCCCTATGGGTAGCGGGGGGCATAAAGAGACCCAGTACTTC	CASSPMGSGGHKETQYF
TRBV18	TRBJ1-2	-	-	TGTGCCAGCTCAGAACCCGGGACTATCTATGGCTACACCTTC	CASSEPGTIYGYTF
TRBV4-3	TRBJ2-5	-	-	TGCGCCAGCAGCCAGGGGGGACAGCGCCAGGAGACCCAGTACTTC	CASSQGGQRQETQYF
TRBV7-3	TRBJ2-1	-	TRBD1	TGTGCCAGCACCCCGGGACAGGGGTTCGGTGAGCAGTTCTTC	CASTPGQGFGEQFF
TRBV6-5	TRBJ2-7	-	TRBD2	TGTGCCAGCAGTTACTCGATGGCTAGCGGCAGCTACGAGCAGTACTTC	CASSYSMASGSYEQYF
TRBV7-2	TRBJ2-7	-	-	TGTGCCAGCAGCTTAGATAGGAACAGCCTATACGAGCAGTACTTC	CASSLDRNSLYEQYF
TRBV7-9	TRBJ1-6	once	-	TGTGCCAGCAGCTTCGGGGCAGGGGAAGGGTCACCCCTCCACTTT	CASSFGAGEGSPLHF
TRBV4-2	TRBJ1-2	-	TRBD1	TGTGCCAGCAGCCTACCCCCCTCATCGGGACAGAGGGACTATGGCTACACCTTC	CASSLPPSSGQRDYGYTF
TRBV5-1	TRBJ2-7	-	TRBD2	TGCGCCAGCAGCTACGCGGTTGGGACGGGGGGCGAGCAGTACTTC	CASSYAVGTGGEQYF
TRBV19	TRBJ2-3	once	TRBD2	TGTGCCAGTAGTCTCCTGGCCGGGACTAGCGGTACAGATACGCAGTATTTT	CASSLLAGTSGTDTQYF
TRBV18	TRBJ1-1	-	TRBD1	TGTGCCAGCTCGGAAGGGACAGGGGGCCTGGGAGCTTTCTTT	CASSEGTGGLGAFF
TRBV10-2	TRBJ1-5	-	-	TGCGCCAGCAGTGACAGGGCCCTCAATCAGCCCCAGCATTTT	CASSDRALNQPQHF
TRBV30	TRBJ1-1	-	-	TGTGCCTGGAGTCCAGGACTGCGGAACACTGAAGCTTTCTTT	CAWSPGLRNTEAFF
TRBV19	TRBJ1-2	-	-	TGTGCCAGCTGGCAGGGGCTCTCAACCTATGGCTACACCTTC	CASWQGLSTYGYTF
TRBV5-4	TRBJ1-1	-	-	TGTGCCAGCACCCGGGGGGGCCATATGAACACTGAAGCTTTCTTT	CASTRGGHMNTEAFF
TRBV4-2	TRBJ2-7	-	-	TGTGCCAGCAGCCGTAGGGGGGACGGACTTACGACCTCCTACGAGCAGTACTTC	CASSRRGDGLTTSYEQYF
TRBV5-4	TRBJ2-7	-	-	TGTGCCAGCAGCTTGGCCGGGGGAAGGGCGTCCTACGAGCAGTACTTC	CASSLAGGRASYEQYF
TRBV29-1	TRBJ2-3	-	TRBD1	TGCAGCGGGATCCGGGACAGGGGGACAGATACGCAGTATTTT	CSGIRDRGTDTQYF
TRBV2	TRBJ1-1	-	-	TGTGCCAGCAGTGAACGGGAGGGGTCCACTGAAGCTTTCTTT	CASSEREGSTEAFF
TRBV7-9	TRBJ1-3	-	TRBD1	TGTGCCAGCCCCCGGGACAGTGGGAACACCATATATTTT	CASPRDSGNTIYF
TRBV7-2	TRBJ2-7	-	TRBD1	TGTGCCAGCAGCTTAGCGCGGGGACAGGGGGACTACGAGCAGTACTTC	CASSLARGQGDYEQYF
TRBV7-8	TRBJ2-7	-	-	TGTGCCAGCAGCTTATCCGGGGCTGGGGGTGAGCAGTACTTC	CASSLSGAGGEQYF
TRBV5-6	TRBJ2-7	-	-	TGTGCCAGCAGCTTGGTGGGGGTGGTGGCCTTCGACGAGCAGTACTTC	CASSLVGVVAFDEQYF
TRBV7-3	TRBJ2-2	-	TRBD1	TGTGCCAGCAGCTCTACAGGGGGCACCGGGGAGCTGTTTTTT	CASSSTGGTGELFF
TRBV18	TRBJ2-7	-	TRBD1	TGTGCCAGCTCAAGGGACAGGGGCCAGGACGAGCAGTACTTC	CASSRDRGQDEQYF
TRBV6-1	TRBJ2-2	-	-	TGTGCCGCGCAGGGGCCCGGGGAGCTGTTTTTT	CAAQGPGELFF
TRBV10-3	TRBJ2-3	-	TRBD1	TGTGCCATCAGTGGGAGGGACAGGGGGTCAGATACGCAGTATTTT	CAISGRDRGSDTQYF
TRBV5-6	TRBJ2-2	-	-	TGTGCCAGCAGCTTGGCCGGGCGGCTGTTTTTT	CASSLAGRLFF
TRBV13	TRBJ1-6	few	-	TGTGCCAGCAGCTTAGAGCCCCGGCAGGATTCACCCCTCCACTTT	CASSLEPRQDSPLHF
TRBV5-5	TRBJ1-4	-	TRBD1	TGTGCCAGCAGCCCGACAGGGACGAGCGATGAAAAACTGTTTTTT	CASSPTGTSDEKLFF
TRBV6-5	TRBJ1-1	-	TRBD1	TGTGCCAGCAGCCCGCCCCGGACAGGGGCAACTGAAGCTTTCTTT	CASSPPRTGATEAFF
TRBV7-2	TRBJ2-3	-	-	TGTGCCAGCAGCTTATCCCCGGAGGGGATGGATACGCAGTATTTT	CASSLSPEGMDTQYF
TRBV5-1	TRBJ1-2	-	-	TGCGCCAGCAGCTCCGGGTCTTACTATGGCTACACCTTC	CASSSGSYYGYTF
TRBV7-2	TRBJ2-3	-	-	TGTGCCAGCAGCTATTCCCTGGGAGGACGCACAGATACGCAGTATTTT	CASSYSLGGRTDTQYF
TRBV5-8	TRBJ2-4	-	-	TGTGCCAGCAGCGGTAACATTCAGTACTTC	CASSGNIQYF
TRBV7-2	TRBJ1-2	-	-	TGTGCCAGCAGCTTTGTGACGGAACCTTATGGCTACACCTTC	CASSFVTEPYGYTF
TRBV9	TRBJ2-1	-	TRBD2	TGTGCCAGCAGCGGAGGCGCGGGGGGGGTCAATGAGCAGTTCTTC	CASSGGAGGVNEQFF
TRBV7-3	TRBJ2-3	-	TRBD2	TGTGCCAGCAGCCCCGGGGGGTTGGATACGCAGTATTTT	CASSPGGLDTQYF
TRBV6-6	TRBJ1-2	-	TRBD1	TGTGCCAGCATTGGACAGGGCTATGGCTACACCTTC	CASIGQGYGYTF
TRBV6-6	TRBJ2-4	-	TRBD1	TGTGCCAGCAGTCCCGGGACAGGGGAGGACATTCAGTACTTC	CASSPGTGEDIQYF
TRBV9	TRBJ1-1	-	TRBD1	TGTGCCAGCAGCGACATACAGGGGAATACGTTTAACACTGAAGCTTTCTTT	CASSDIQGNTFNTEAFF
TRBV7-2	TRBJ2-7	once	TRBD2	TGTGCCAGCAGCTTAGTAAGCGGGGCCTACGAGCAGTACTTC	CASSLVSGAYEQYF
TRBV7-9	TRBJ2-2	-	TRBD1	TGTGCCAGCAGTCCAGGGGGCCACGGGGAGCTGTTTTTT	CASSPGGHGELFF
TRBV5-6	TRBJ2-1	-	-	TGTGCCAGCAGCTTGCCCAGCAGGGCGGTCAATGAGCAGTTCTTC	CASSLPSRAVNEQFF
TRBV21-1	TRBJ1-2	-	-	TGTGCCAGCAGCAATGGACAGGGGGATGGCTACACCTTC	CASSNGQGDGYTF